This T cell receptor beta chain was sequenced in a study of T cell repertoires in cytomegalovirus infection. Each CDR3 protein gets one entry after TCRdb re-called the reads with MiXCR. The sample consists of a few hundred thousand distinct CDR3 sequences, around a sixth of them appearing once. Only a few counts were recorded for this clonotype. CDR3 size: 16 residues. Looked up from germline, CDR1 is DFQATT and CDR2 is SNEGSKA (reference sequence). V was clipped by 0 bases and J by 5 bases; unmatched bases: 7. The source material was PBMCs. The rearrangement joins TRBV20-1 to TRBJ1-6, with 7 bases fitting TRBD1. The receptor comes from a human donor in good health (CMV status not recorded). Some clones in this sample may be carry-over from other donors' samples. In DNA, the CDR3 is TGCAGTGCTAGAGATCCAGGGGGGGCTGATAATTCACCCCTCCACTTT. Protein: CSARDPGGADNSPLHF.